These 15 T cell receptor beta chains were sequenced from one sample in a study of blood T cells in healthy people across ages. Sample-barcoded 5' priming and a J-beta primer mix drove a second PCR of about 6 to 12 cycles. TCRdb re-called the 5' RACE reads with MiXCR, one entry per CDR3 protein. In the table there are roughly 830,000 distinct CDR3 sequences, roughly 60% of which are singletons. The material sequenced was blood. Receptors originate from a man younger than 45 in good health.

This clonotype was recorded once. V is TRBV10-3 and J is TRBJ2-5; D gene unclear. The CDR3 loop spans 14 amino acids. V lost 0 bases and J 5 bases, leaving 10 bases between the germline ends. Looked up from germline, CDR1 is ENHRY and CDR2 is SYGVKD. The chain's CDR3 is CAISESVGMETQYF. The CDR3 nucleotides read TGTGCCATCAGTGAGTCTGTGGGGATGGAGACCCAGTACTTC.

This clonotype came up a few times. This chain links TRBV3-1 with TRBJ1-2; TRBD1 matches 9 bases. CDR3 length: 16 amino acids. Trimming at V came to 0 bases and at J to 8 bases, leaving 10 bases not matched to a gene. Germline-derived CDR1 and CDR2 are LGHDT and YNNKEL (reference sequence). In nucleotides, the CDR3 is TGTGCCAGCAGCCAAGACGCTCGGACAGGGGATAAGGGCTACACCTTC. This sequence encodes CASSQDARTGDKGYTF.

The sample holds a few counts of this clonotype. The V call is TRBV5-1, the J call TRBJ1-2; D possibly corresponds to TRBD1 (6 bases). This CDR3 is built from 14 residues. The V gene lost 6 bases and the J gene lost 5 bases, with 17 bases spanning the gap. The germline V gene encodes CDR1 SGHRS and CDR2 YFSETQ. The CDR3 protein is CASMPGTHSYGYTF. The CDR3, as DNA: TGCGCCAGCATGCCAGGGACACATTCATATGGCTACACCTTC.

This clonotype was recorded a few times. V gene TRBV16 combines with J gene TRBJ1-6; 8 bases fit TRBD1. Losses at the gene ends were 0 bases for V and 10 bases for J; bases not matched to a gene: 5. This CDR3 region has 15 residues. The V gene's germline CDR1 is KGHSY and CDR2 FQNENV. In nucleotides, the CDR3 is TGTGCCAGCAGCCAATCCGGACAGGGAGGCTCACCCCTCCACTTT. As protein: CASSQSGQGGSPLHF.

The gene calls are TRBV20-1 and TRBJ1-2; perhaps TRBD1 as D (5 bases). The CDR3 is made up of 14 amino acids. Germline lookup yields CDR1 DFQATT and CDR2 SNEGSKA (reference sequence). The V gene lost 3 bases and the J gene lost 2 bases, with 13 bases spanning the gap. This chain's CDR3 is CSASGHPDNYGYTF. CDR3 DNA sequence: TGCAGTGCTAGCGGACATCCGGACAACTATGGCTACACCTTC.

The rearrangement uses TRBV29-1 and TRBJ2-3; no firm D call. The CDR3 is made up of 10 amino acids. V shed 5 bases and J shed 5 bases, with 5 bases lying between them. Germline V gene data show CDR1 as SQVTM and CDR2 as ANQGSEA. The CDR3 sequence is CSVLRDTQYF. CDR3 DNA: TGCAGCGTTCTTCGAGATACGCAGTATTTT.

This clonotype appeared once. V is TRBV29-1 and J is TRBJ2-1; possibly TRBD1 for D (7 bases). Germline V CDR1 and CDR2: SQVTM, ANQGSEA. This CDR3 contains 14 residues. The V and J ends lost 7 bases and 2 bases respectively, with 15 bases between them. The CDR3: CSAGGQTTYNEQFF. The CDR3, as DNA: TGCAGCGCCGGGGGACAGACCACCTACAATGAGCAGTTCTTC.

The rearrangement links TRBV30 to TRBJ1-2; D perhaps matches TRBD1 (5 bases). Germline CDR1 and CDR2: GTSNPN and SVGIG (reference sequence). This CDR3 is 13 amino acids long. Trimming cost V 2 bases and J 10 bases, with 17 bases left between them. The CDR3 protein is CAWSPTGGEDYTF. The CDR3 DNA reads TGTGCCTGGAGTCCCACCGGGGGGGAGGACTACACCTTC.

The chain carries TRBV29-1 and TRBJ1-1; 7 nucleotides align to TRBD1. The length of the CDR3 is 14 residues. Trimming cost V 0 bases and J 1 base; bases outside gene matches: 2. Germline V gene sequence: CDR1 SQVTM, CDR2 ANQGSEA. DNA for the CDR3: TGCAGCGTTGAAGATTACAGGGGGAACACTGAAGCTTTCTTT. Its translation: CSVEDYRGNTEAFF.

V and J are TRBV4-3 and TRBJ2-5; D uncertain. CDR1 and CDR2 (germline): LGHNA, YSLEER. V was pared by 0 bases and J by 11 bases, with 16 bases between. CDR3 length: 14 residues. CDR3 amino acids: CASSQDSSPQEQYF. CDR3 in DNA: TGCGCCAGCAGCCAAGATTCGAGTCCTCAAGAGCAGTACTTC.

The chain joins TRBV6-1 to TRBJ1-5; possible D gene TRBD1, 5 bases. The CDR3 sequence is 14 residues long. The V gene's germline CDR1 is MNHNS and CDR2 SASEGT. V was clipped by 3 bases and J by 7 bases, with 13 bases between them. The CDR3 bases are TGTGCCAGCAGTGATGCACAGGCGGGCCAGCCCCAGCATTTT. This encodes CASSDAQAGQPQHF.

The V call is TRBV15, the J call TRBJ2-7; D is perhaps TRBD2 (5 bases). Germline V gives CDR1 LNHNV, CDR2 YYDKDF (reference sequence). V was pared by 5 bases and J by 0 bases, with 11 bases between. This CDR3 comprises 14 residues. CDR3 DNA: TGTGCCACCAGCGGAAGCGGATTCTCCTACGAGCAGTACTTC. This sequence encodes CATSGSGFSYEQYF.

The rearrangement links TRBV4-2 to TRBJ2-2; TRBD2 matches at 9 bases. V lost 4 bases and J lost 0; bases outside the gene matches: 9. The CDR3 length is 18 residues. Germline lookup yields CDR1 LGHNA and CDR2 YNFKEQ. The CDR3: CASSPRGSGGPNTGELFF. For the CDR3, the DNA is TGTGCCAGCAGCCCGAGAGGTAGCGGGGGCCCGAACACCGGGGAGCTGTTTTTT.

About this clonotype itself: Mismatch with germline at one junction end may stem from a read error. The V call is TRBV10-3, the J call TRBJ1-5; D might be TRBD1 (5 bases). CDR3 length: 14 amino acids. Germline V lookup: CDR1 ENHRY, CDR2 SYGVKD. Here the CDR3 DNA reads TGTGCCATCTCTCAAGGGGTGGGGAATCGGCCCCAGCATTTT. It encodes CAISQGVGNRPQHF.

This chain's CDR3 is CASSQYDTNDQPQHF. CDR3 DNA sequence: TGCGCCAGCAGCCAGTACGACACTAATGATCAGCCCCAGCATTTT. The V call is TRBV4-3, the J call TRBJ1-5; D not certain. The CDR3 has 15 residues. CDR1 is LGHNA and CDR2 is YSLEER in the germline V gene. The V end was cut by 3 bases, the J end by 5 bases, with 14 bases between.